The 29 T cell receptor beta chains in this list originate from one sample, sequenced in a study of shared T cell receptors in the human thymus (dated by TCRdb to the early 2020s). The method behind the library was the immunoSEQ multiplex PCR assay. TCRdb limited this immuneACCESS table to in-frame rearrangements with V and J called. A share of clones is missing; checked studies link under half to unresolved V genes, and the rest is unexplained. The sample table contains 600,000 or so clones; only one count was recorded for roughly 86% of them. The ten largest clones represent more than 0.009% of the sample. These sequences were also reported in another study, on human thymus T cells.

What was sequenced was thymocytes. The receptors derive from a boy under two years old with a congenital heart defect. Donor details come from another sample of the same person, matched by shared clones.

The DNA of the CDR3 is TGCGCCATCGGAGTGTCGACCGGGACTCGTTACAATGAGCAGTTCTTC. It specifies CAIGVSTGTRYNEQFF. The chain combines TRBV10-2 with TRBJ2-1; D possibly corresponds to TRBD2 (6 bases). V lost 10 bases and J 4 bases, leaving 23 bases between the germline ends. The CDR3 covers 16 residues. The germline V gene has CDR1 WSHSY and CDR2 SAAADI.

The chain carries TRBV7-8 and TRBJ1-1; TRBD1 might be the D (6 bases). Trimming took off 1 base at V and 4 bases at J, with 13 bases between the two ends. CDR1 is SGHVS, CDR2 FQNEAQ, per germline. This CDR3 spans 15 amino acids. The CDR3 DNA reads TGTGCCAGCAGCTTAGTTGGGGGGGCGAGCACTGAAGCTTTCTTT. It codes for CASSLVGGASTEAFF.

The chain joins TRBV28 to TRBJ1-5; D gene ambiguous. Germline CDR1 reads MDHEN; CDR2 reads SYDVKM. V lost 6 bases to trimming and J lost 0 bases, with 15 bases between them. The CDR3 has 16 amino acids. The CDR3 region is CASSHDTAYSNQPQHF. The CDR3 region has the DNA TGTGCCAGCAGCCATGACACTGCTTATAGCAATCAGCCCCAGCATTTT.

The chain is built from TRBV18 and TRBJ2-1; TRBD2 aligns across 7 bases. The CDR3 has 16 residues. The V gene end was trimmed by 3 bases and the J gene end by 2 bases; junction bases not matched to a gene: 7. Germline V gene data show CDR1 as KGHSH and CDR2 as LQKENI. CDR3 sequence reads: CASSPDGGGPYNEQFF. For the CDR3, the DNA is TGTGCCAGCTCACCTGATGGGGGAGGGCCCTACAATGAGCAGTTCTTC.

This rearrangement joins TRBV30 to TRBJ2-1; D is possibly TRBD2 (6 bases). The CDR3 contains 11 residues. The V gene lost 4 bases and the J gene lost 8 bases, with 9 bases spanning the gap. The germline CDR1 and CDR2 sequences are GTSNPN and SVGIG (reference sequence). The CDR3 is CAWKRRDEQFF. The CDR3, as DNA: TGTGCCTGGAAGAGGAGGGATGAGCAGTTCTTC.

The genes are TRBV7-2 and TRBJ1-1; perhaps TRBD1 as D (6 bases). Deletions cut 7 bases from V and 1 base from J, with 16 bases between. Germline V gene lookup returns CDR1 SGHTA and CDR2 FQGNSA. This CDR3 has 15 residues. CDR3 in amino acids: CASTLRSRGNTEAFF. The CDR3 DNA is TGTGCCAGCACCCTAAGATCCAGGGGGAACACTGAAGCTTTCTTT.

V gene TRBV27 combines with J gene TRBJ1-1; D possibly corresponds to TRBD1 (6 bases). This CDR3 spans 16 amino acids. Germline V gene data show CDR1 as MNHEY and CDR2 as SMNVEV (reference sequence). With 4 bases removed from V and 3 bases from J, the gap between germline ends came to 18 bases. CDR3 coding DNA: TGTGCCAGCAGTTCACACTGGACAGCAGGCGACACTGAAGCTTTCTTT. Its translation is CASSSHWTAGDTEAFF.

The chain carries TRBV19 and TRBJ1-1; D is unclear. The CDR3 is 16 amino acids. Germline CDR1 reads LNHDA; CDR2 reads SQIVND (reference sequence). Trimming took off 6 bases at V and 3 bases at J, with 20 bases between the two ends. The CDR3 sequence: CASSPETPAAYTEAFF. CDR3 bases: TGTGCCAGTAGCCCCGAGACTCCCGCCGCCTACACTGAAGCTTTCTTT.

This chain links TRBV15 with TRBJ2-7; D gene unclear. The germline CDR1 and CDR2 sequences are LNHNV and YYDKDF (reference sequence). Trimming removed 8 bases at V and 5 bases at J, with 10 bases between. CDR3 length: 11 residues. CDR3 DNA sequence: TGTGCCACCGGAAACAGAGACGAGCAGTACTTC. It encodes CATGNRDEQYF.

The rearrangement uses TRBV25-1 and TRBJ2-1, with 8 bases matching TRBD2. V gave up 6 bases and J gave up 6 bases; unmatched junction bases: 7. CDR1 is MGHDK and CDR2 is SYGVNS in the germline V gene. The CDR3 sequence is 14 residues long. The CDR3 reads CASRGLAGSNEQFF. CDR3 sequence (DNA): TGTGCCAGCAGAGGACTAGCCGGATCCAATGAGCAGTTCTTC.

This chain connects TRBV7-9 to TRBJ2-7, with 7 bases that match TRBD2. Per germline, CDR1 SEHNR and CDR2 FQNEAQ (reference sequence). There are 14 residues in the CDR3. J lost 9 bases, V lost 2 bases, and 10 bases had no gene match. CDR3 residues: CASSLPKLATRQYF. DNA of the CDR3: TGTGCCAGCAGCTTACCGAAACTAGCGACAAGGCAGTACTTC.

V usage is TRBV7-9 and J usage is TRBJ1-2; 7 nucleotides match TRBD1. V shed 10 bases and J 7 bases; nucleotides not matched to a gene: 6. The CDR3 length is 11 residues. The germline CDR1 and CDR2 sequences are SEHNR and FQNEAQ (reference sequence). As DNA, the CDR3 is TGTGCCACCGGACAGGTCCTTGGCTACACCTTC. It codes for CATGQVLGYTF. The whole variable domain, remainder taken from reference TRBV7-9 and TRBJ1-2, is DTGVSQNPRHKITKRGQNVTFRCDPISEHNRLYWYRQTLGQGPEFLTYFQNEAQLEKSRLLSDRFSAERPKGSFSTLEIQRTEQGDSAMYLCATGQVLGYTFGSGTRLTVV.

This chain uses TRBV9 with TRBJ1-2; D perhaps matches TRBD1 (6 bases). V lost 4 bases, J lost 6 bases, and 16 bases lay in between. The length of the CDR3 is 14 residues. Germline-derived CDR1 and CDR2 are SGDLS and YYNGEE. CDR3 nucleotide sequence: TGTGCCAGCAGCTTCCGGGGGGGGGCGCATGGCTACACCTTC. This sequence encodes CASSFRGGAHGYTF.

Concerning this clone: Other DNA sequences in this sample translate to the same CDR3. V gene TRBV28 combines with J gene TRBJ1-1; D is unclear. The V and J ends lost 5 bases and 4 bases respectively, with 5 bases between them. Germline V gene lookup returns CDR1 MDHEN and CDR2 SYDVKM. This CDR3 has 11 residues. CDR3 in DNA: TGTGCCAGCAGTCCCCTCACTGAAGCTTTCTTT. Translating gives CASSPLTEAFF.

The rearrangement links TRBV5-1 to TRBJ1-1; the D is unclear. This CDR3 spans 15 amino acids. Trimming pared 3 bases from V and 0 bases from J, leaving 12 bases between. CDR1 SGHRS and CDR2 YFSETQ come from the germline V gene. CDR3 in amino acids: CASSSDREVNTEAFF. In DNA form, the CDR3 reads TGCGCCAGCAGCTCCGACCGGGAAGTGAACACTGAAGCTTTCTTT.

The chain is built from TRBV5-8 and TRBJ2-7; D is perhaps TRBD1 (6 bases). CDR3 length equals 15 residues. CDR1 SGHTS and CDR2 YDEGEE come from the germline V gene. V lost 10 bases, J lost 3 bases, and 23 bases lay in between. The CDR3 reads CAGSPDSKRDYEQYF. The DNA of the CDR3 is TGTGCCGGCTCTCCGGACAGCAAGAGGGACTACGAGCAGTACTTC.

A single count supports this clone. The V gene is TRBV29-1, the J gene TRBJ2-1; 14 bases map to TRBD2. V trimming: 4 bases; J trimming: 7 bases; junction bases outside the gene matches: 6. Germline CDR1 and CDR2: SQVTM and ANQGSEA. This CDR3 contains 15 residues. The DNA of the CDR3 is TGCAGCGTTGGGGGACTAGCGGGGGATCGAAATGAGCAGTTCTTC. Protein sequence: CSVGGLAGDRNEQFF.

CDR3 amino acids: CASSGGAFGEQFF. DNA for the CDR3: TGTGCCAGTAGTGGCGGGGCATTCGGGGAGCAGTTCTTC. The V gene is TRBV19, the J gene TRBJ2-1; D might be TRBD2 (6 bases). Germline CDR1 LNHDA, CDR2 SQIVND (reference sequence). Trimming cost V 5 bases and J 10 bases, with 15 bases left between them. The CDR3 consists of 13 residues. Looking up the rest from reference TRBV19 and TRBJ2-1 gives the full variable domain: DGGITQSPKYLFRKEGQNVTLSCEQNLNHDAMYWYRQDPGQGLRLIYYSQIVNDFQKGDIAEGYSVSREKKESFPLTVTSAQKNPTAFYLCASSGGAFGEQFFGPGTRLTVL.

The chain has TRBV23-1 and TRBJ2-1; 12 nucleotides align to TRBD2. TRBV23-1 falls under the ORF class, with uncertain function. Losses at the gene ends were 9 bases for V and 4 bases for J; bases not matched to a gene: 1. There are 13 residues in the CDR3. The CDR3 sequence is CASGLAGYNEQFF. Written as DNA, the CDR3 is TGCGCCAGTGGACTAGCGGGGTACAATGAGCAGTTCTTC.

This chain joins TRBV27 and TRBJ2-2; 8 bases agree with TRBD1. CDR1 is MNHEY, CDR2 SMNVEV, per germline (reference sequence). The CDR3 is made up of 17 amino acids. J was trimmed by 0 bases and V by 8 bases; bases with no gene match: 11. CDR3 sequence reads: CASGWDRPRANTGELFF. The CDR3 DNA is TGTGCCAGCGGCTGGGACAGGCCTCGCGCGAACACCGGGGAGCTGTTTTTT.

The rearrangement uses TRBV15 and TRBJ1-1; no clear D gene. The CDR3 loop spans 15 amino acids. Germline V lookup: CDR1 LNHNV, CDR2 YYDKDF (reference sequence). Between the trimmed V and J ends, which lost 3 bases and 4 bases, there was a span of 15 bases. The DNA for the CDR3 is TGTGCCACCAGCAGCGGAAGCGTTACTTCCACTGAAGCTTTCTTT. Translation gives CATSSGSVTSTEAFF.

In nucleotides, the CDR3 is TGTGCCAGCAGTTTAATTGGCGGGGGGGCAGGGGAGCAGTTCTTC. Amino acids: CASSLIGGGAGEQFF. J is TRBJ2-1 and V is TRBV28; 9 positions agree with TRBD2. The germline gives CDR1 MDHEN, CDR2 SYDVKM. The J segment lost 10 bases and the V segment lost 2 bases, leaving 9 bases of the junction unmatched. CDR3 length: 15 amino acids.

This clone was counted between two and nine times. This rearrangement joins TRBV6-5 to TRBJ1-4, with 8 positions matching TRBD1. Germline values: CDR1 MNHEY, CDR2 SVGAGI. This CDR3 has 12 residues. V shed 5 bases, J shed 11 bases, and the junction held 4 bases outside the gene matches. The CDR3 region has the DNA TGTGCCAGCAGTGAGACAGGGGCCAAACTGTTTTTT. Its translation is CASSETGAKLFF.

V usage is TRBV28 and J usage is TRBJ1-4; D ambiguous. CDR3 length equals 12 residues. Germline V gene lookup returns CDR1 MDHEN and CDR2 SYDVKM. Trimming took 8 bases from V and 7 from J, leaving 11 bases between them. The CDR3 sequence is CASHANFEKLFF. The CDR3, as DNA: TGTGCCAGCCACGCGAACTTTGAAAAACTGTTTTTT.

The rearrangement links TRBV7-9 to TRBJ2-1, with TRBD1 as a possible D gene (5 bases). The germline V gene encodes CDR1 SEHNR and CDR2 FQNEAQ (reference sequence). The germline V and J ends were trimmed by 1 base and 9 bases, with 10 bases remaining between them. The CDR3 runs to 13 residues. The DNA of the CDR3 is TGTGCCAGCAGCTTAGGAAGGGGCGGTGAGCAGTTCTTC. Protein product: CASSLGRGGEQFF.

The rearrangement links TRBV2 to TRBJ1-1; possibly TRBD1 for D (6 bases). CDR3 length: 13 amino acids. V was cut by 2 bases and J by 5 bases, with 9 bases left in between. CDR1 and CDR2 from the germline V gene are SNHLY and FYNNEI. This CDR3 is CASSERTATEAFF. Here the CDR3 DNA reads TGTGCCAGCAGTGAAAGGACAGCGACTGAAGCTTTCTTT.

V is TRBV25-1 and J is TRBJ2-3; 7 nucleotides align to TRBD2. The V segment lost 6 bases and the J segment 1 base; nucleotides outside the gene matches: 16. This CDR3 comprises 18 residues. Per the germline V gene, CDR1 is MGHDK and CDR2 is SYGVNS. CDR3 protein: CASSGGQEAGTGTDTQYF. CDR3 coding DNA: TGTGCCAGCAGCGGAGGGCAGGAAGCGGGGACTGGCACAGATACGCAGTATTTT.

J is TRBJ2-3 and V is TRBV7-6; D may be TRBD2 (6 bases). CDR1 SGHVS and CDR2 FNYEAQ come from the germline V gene. V gave up 2 bases and J gave up 2 bases, with 11 bases separating them. This CDR3 is 15 amino acids long. The CDR3 protein is CASSLSRGTTDTQYF. CDR3 nucleotide sequence: TGTGCCAGCAGCTTATCTCGCGGGACCACAGATACGCAGTATTTT.

This rearrangement joins TRBV4-1 to TRBJ1-2; D possibly corresponds to TRBD1 (6 bases). This CDR3 comprises 16 residues. V was clipped by 2 bases and J by 1 base, with 14 bases between them. Germline V gives CDR1 MGHRA, CDR2 YSYEKL. CDR3 sequence reads: CASSQHRANRNYGYTF. The CDR3 nucleotides read TGCGCCAGCAGCCAACACAGGGCCAACCGTAACTATGGCTACACCTTC.